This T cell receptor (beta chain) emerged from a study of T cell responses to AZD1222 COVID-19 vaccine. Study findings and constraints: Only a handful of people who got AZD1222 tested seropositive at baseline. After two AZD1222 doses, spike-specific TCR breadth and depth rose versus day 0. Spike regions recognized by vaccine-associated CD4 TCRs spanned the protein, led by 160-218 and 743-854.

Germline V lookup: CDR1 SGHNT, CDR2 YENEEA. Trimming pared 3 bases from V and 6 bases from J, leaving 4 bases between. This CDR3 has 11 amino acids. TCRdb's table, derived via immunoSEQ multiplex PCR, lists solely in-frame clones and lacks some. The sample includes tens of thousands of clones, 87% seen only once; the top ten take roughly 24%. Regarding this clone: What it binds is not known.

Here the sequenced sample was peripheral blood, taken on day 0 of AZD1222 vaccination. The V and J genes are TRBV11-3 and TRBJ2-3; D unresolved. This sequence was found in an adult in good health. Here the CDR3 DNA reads TGTGCCAGCAGCTTGTATGATACGCAGTATTTT. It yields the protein CASSLYDTQYF.